The source of this TCR beta chain is a study of blood T cell repertoires in COVID-19. Turning to the study itself: The origin of the acute and convalescent COVID-19 samples was the United States, Italy and Spain. PBMCs, B-cell-depleted T cells, or T cells provided the cDNA or gDNA that made up the material.

The germline CDR1 and CDR2 sequences are MGHRA and YSYEKL. The CDR3 spans 15 residues. After removal of 0 bases from V and 2 bases from J, the junction contained 3 bases not matched to a gene. Seattle's cohort entered during active infection and was followed longitudinally. Under the authors' procedure: The authors estimated nucleated cell counts from reference gene primer amplification. Sequencing was performed with immunoSEQ multiplex PCR; in TCRdb, only in-frame clones are kept and a portion is missing. V and J calls and clone size are those listed in that table; D and trimming were worked out from the DNA. The table lists fewer than 700,000 clones, less than 90% of them singletons, with roughly 8.3% in the top ten.

Material for sequencing was peripheral blood. The sequence was obtained from a woman between 50 and 59 years old with COVID-19, enrolled during active disease. The V gene is TRBV4-1, the J gene TRBJ2-7, with 8 bases identical to TRBD1. The CDR3 DNA reads as TGCGCCAGCAGCCAAGAACAACAGGGGGCCTACGAGCAGTACTTC. This gives the protein CASSQEQQGAYEQYF.